This T cell receptor beta chain is from a study of cytomegalovirus exposure and HLA in healthy donors. General study findings and limits: A later analysis found common viral pathogens apparently linked to several of the most significant clusters. TCR association rates varied by HLA locus in a later analysis, with DRB1 highest and HLA-C lowest. Usually a TCR sequence was rare, but some public TCRs were found in many donors.

CDR1 is SGHTS, CDR2 YDEGEE, per germline. The CDR3 runs to 16 residues. V was pared by 3 bases and J by 4 bases, with 16 bases between. PCR involved 60 Vbeta and 13 Jbeta primers. Only in-frame clones appear in the TCRdb table, and some are missing; sequencing was by immunoSEQ multiplex PCR. Among some 180,000 clones, just under 80% were seen once, and the ten largest hold roughly 2%. A word on this clone: Its antigen is undetermined.

Sequenced sample: PBMCs. V gene TRBV5-8 combines with J gene TRBJ1-4, with a tentative D call TRBD1 (5 bases). The receptor was derived from a woman in her twenties or thirties in good health and CMV-seronegative. CDR3 residues: CASSSLDSYDNEKLFF. The CDR3 bases are TGTGCCAGCAGCTCTCTTGACAGCTATGATAATGAAAAACTGTTTTTT.